A single sample gave rise to the 13 T cell receptor beta chains below, sequenced in a study of cytomegalovirus exposure and HLA in healthy donors. PCR used 60 Vbeta primers and 13 Jbeta primers. Clones were sequenced by immunoSEQ multiplex PCR, and TCRdb holds only the in-frame ones, with some missing. The data contain about 88,000 clones, roughly 71% of them seen just once; the ten biggest clones take up approximately 2.9%. Sequenced material: PBMCs. Receptor source: a middle-aged man in good health and CMV-seronegative.

The chain couples TRBV7-9 to TRBJ1-1, with unresolved D. The CDR3 runs to 15 residues. Trimming shortened V by 3 bases and J by 1 base, and 12 bases separated the two germline ends. Looked up from germline, CDR1 is SEHNR and CDR2 is FQNEAQ (reference sequence). The CDR3 sequence: CASSFDPSRNTEAFF. CDR3 in DNA: TGTGCCAGCAGCTTTGACCCTAGTAGGAACACTGAAGCTTTCTTT.

The chain links TRBV6-4 to TRBJ2-2; D is perhaps TRBD1 (6 bases). Germline loops: CDR1 MRHNA, CDR2 SNTAGT. CDR3 length: 14 amino acids. Trimming shortened V by 2 bases and J by 7 bases, and 11 bases separated the two germline ends. CDR3: CASSDTYRVGELFF. As DNA, the CDR3 is TGTGCCAGCAGTGACACCTACAGGGTCGGGGAGCTGTTTTTT.

This clone was counted between two and nine times. V gene TRBV4-2 combines with J gene TRBJ1-4; 7 nucleotides agree with TRBD1. Losses at the gene ends were 2 bases for V and 4 bases for J; bases not matched to a gene: 4. Per the germline V gene, CDR1 is LGHNA and CDR2 is YNFKEQ. There are 15 residues in the CDR3. The CDR3 spells CASSQPTGSNEKLFF. The DNA for the CDR3 is TGTGCCAGCAGCCAACCGACAGGGAGTAATGAAAAACTGTTTTTT.

This CDR3 reads CSVEEGLAGGLYEQYF. Written as DNA, the CDR3 is TGCAGCGTTGAAGAAGGGCTAGCGGGGGGCCTCTACGAGCAGTACTTC. The chain uses TRBV29-1 and TRBJ2-7; 11 positions agree with TRBD2. Trimming at V came to 0 bases and at J to 3 bases, leaving 7 bases not matched to a gene. The CDR3 totals 16 residues. The germline V gene encodes CDR1 SQVTM and CDR2 ANQGSEA.

This chain uses TRBV29-1 with TRBJ2-3; possible D gene TRBD2, 5 bases. The CDR3 covers 13 residues. V was shortened by 5 bases and J by 0 bases, with 9 bases between the two germline ends. Germline V gene lookup returns CDR1 SQVTM and CDR2 ANQGSEA. Here the CDR3 DNA reads TGCAGCGTTCAGCGGTCTAGCACAGATACGCAGTATTTT. Protein product: CSVQRSSTDTQYF.

The gene calls are TRBV27 and TRBJ2-7; 10 nucleotides line up with TRBD1. CDR1 and CDR2 (germline): MNHEY, SMNVEV (reference sequence). This CDR3 contains 17 residues. After removal of 6 bases from V and 1 base from J, the junction contained 12 bases not matched to a gene. DNA for the CDR3: TGTGCCAGCAGAAGCTCAAAAGGGACAGGGGTATCCTACGAGCAGTACGTC. Amino acids: CASRSSKGTGVSYEQYV.

The chain has TRBV5-1 and TRBJ1-5; a weak D match, TRBD1 (6 bases). The CDR3 totals 15 residues. V was cut by 2 bases and J by 3 bases, with 12 bases left in between. The germline CDR1 and CDR2 sequences are SGHRS and YFSETQ. The CDR3 reads CASSLSGANNQPQHF. The CDR3 DNA is TGCGCCAGCAGCTTATCAGGGGCTAACAATCAGCCCCAGCATTTT.

This chain links TRBV2 with TRBJ1-1; TRBD1 matches at 7 bases. Germline trimming cut 7 bases from V and 3 bases from J; bases unmatched to any gene: 8. Germline V CDR1 and CDR2: SNHLY, FYNNEI. The CDR3 spans 14 residues. As DNA, the CDR3 is TGTGCCAGCATCCGACAGGGACCCTACACTGAAGCTTTCTTT. This gives the protein CASIRQGPYTEAFF.

This clone is labeled as medium-sized. The V and J genes are TRBV2 and TRBJ2-7; 9 nucleotides line up with TRBD1. Per germline, CDR1 SNHLY and CDR2 FYNNEI. The CDR3 is 12 amino acids. The J segment lost 5 bases and the V segment lost 6 bases, leaving 2 bases of the junction unmatched. The CDR3, as DNA: TGTGCCAGCAGGGACAGGGGAGACGAGCAGTACGTC. This sequence encodes CASRDRGDEQYV.

The chain is built from TRBV4-1 and TRBJ1-5; D call uncertain. Per the germline V gene, CDR1 is MGHRA and CDR2 is YSYEKL. The CDR3 is made up of 13 amino acids. Trimming shortened V by 0 bases and J by 11 bases, and 11 bases separated the two germline ends. CDR3 bases: TGCGCCAGCAGCCAAGATGGGAGAAGTGCCCAGCATTTT. Translating gives CASSQDGRSAQHF.

This sequence joins TRBV7-2 and TRBJ2-4; 8 bases map to TRBD2. The germline gives CDR1 SGHTA, CDR2 FQGNSA. The CDR3 extends over 14 amino acids. V was clipped by 5 bases and J by 9 bases; unmatched bases: 9. The CDR3 DNA follows: TGTGCCAGCAGCGATTATAGCGGGGACCTCATTCAGTACTTC. Amino acid sequence: CASSDYSGDLIQYF.

This chain connects TRBV4-1 to TRBJ1-1; 7 bases are shared with TRBD1. With 1 base clipped from V and 6 bases from J, the junction kept 8 bases outside the gene matches. Germline assignment: CDR1 MGHRA and CDR2 YSYEKL. This CDR3 region has 15 residues. This CDR3 reads CASSQAEGAWAEAFF. CDR3 coding DNA: TGCGCCAGCAGCCAAGCGGAGGGGGCGTGGGCTGAAGCTTTCTTT.

This clone has just one count. The V gene is TRBV9, the J gene TRBJ1-3; D is uncertain. V lost 4 bases to trimming and J lost 0 bases, with 14 bases between them. The CDR3 spans 16 residues. Looked up from germline, CDR1 is SGDLS and CDR2 is YYNGEE. The CDR3 coding sequence is TGTGCCAGCAGCCCGTCAGTCGCCTCCTCTGGAAACACCATATATTTT. It translates to CASSPSVASSGNTIYF.